Following are 7 T cell receptor beta chains from one sample sequenced in a study of T cell responses to AZD1222 COVID-19 vaccine. Generated by immunoSEQ multiplex PCR, the TCRdb table keeps only in-frame clones and is missing some. The data contain tens of thousands of clones, approximately 89% of them singletons. Here the sequenced sample was peripheral blood, taken 28 days after the second AZD1222 dose. Receptor source: an adult who received the AZD1222 COVID-19 vaccine.

This chain uses TRBV15 with TRBJ1-2; 9 bases are a match to TRBD1. Germline V gene data show CDR1 as LNHNV and CDR2 as YYDKDF (reference sequence). The CDR3 is 15 amino acids. J was trimmed by 7 bases and V by 5 bases; bases with no gene match: 11. CDR3 nucleotide sequence: TGTGCCACCAGCCCGGGGACAGGGTATGGTCTTGGCTACACCTTC. Translated: CATSPGTGYGLGYTF.

The gene calls are TRBV6-5 and TRBJ1-5, with D tentatively TRBD1 (5 bases). The CDR3 has 15 residues. V was trimmed by 4 bases and J by 2 bases, leaving 12 bases between them. CDR1 MNHEY and CDR2 SVGAGI come from the germline V gene. The CDR3 loop reads CASSLLKTGNQPQHF. The CDR3, as DNA: TGTGCCAGCAGTTTACTTAAGACAGGCAATCAGCCCCAGCATTTT.

This rearrangement joins TRBV7-9 to TRBJ1-2; the D gene is possibly TRBD1 (5 bases). The germline V and J ends were trimmed by 1 base and 7 bases, with 7 bases remaining between them. The length of the CDR3 is 12 residues. Germline values: CDR1 SEHNR, CDR2 FQNEAQ (reference sequence). CDR3 in DNA: TGTGCCAGCAGCTTAGACGGGGCTGGCTACACCTTC. Protein sequence: CASSLDGAGYTF.

V and J are TRBV28 and TRBJ2-3; D remains ambiguous. CDR1 MDHEN and CDR2 SYDVKM come from the germline V gene. Trimming cost V 5 bases and J 2 bases, with 14 bases left between them. There are 15 residues in the CDR3. CDR3 residues: CASSRPVGLTDTQYF. In nucleotides, the CDR3 is TGTGCCAGCAGTCGCCCGGTTGGCCTCACAGATACGCAGTATTTT.

Written as DNA, the CDR3 is TGTGCCAGCAGCCAGGCAGGCGCCTATCAGCCCCAGCATTTT. Its translation: CASSQAGAYQPQHF. The V gene is TRBV7-2, the J gene TRBJ1-5; unclear D gene. Looked up from germline, CDR1 is SGHTA and CDR2 is FQGNSA. Trimming removed 5 bases at V and 5 bases at J, with 13 bases between. This CDR3 is built from 14 residues.

The chain links TRBV5-6 to TRBJ2-3, with D tentatively TRBD2 (7 bases). With 4 bases removed from V and 2 bases from J, the gap between germline ends came to 17 bases. The CDR3 has 16 residues. Looked up from germline, CDR1 is SGHDT and CDR2 is YYEEEE. In nucleotides, the CDR3 is TGTGCCAGCAGCGGCCCGGGGGGCAGATACACAGATACGCAGTATTTT. Protein: CASSGPGGRYTDTQYF.

The rearrangement uses TRBV11-3 and TRBJ2-7; 8 bases map to TRBD2. The CDR3 contains 17 residues. Germline assignment: CDR1 SGHNT and CDR2 YENEEA. Trimming cost V 5 bases and J 0 bases; bases outside gene matches: 12. The chain's CDR3 is CASSPGGSGVSSYEQYF. DNA of the CDR3: TGTGCCAGCAGCCCCGGTGGTAGCGGGGTGAGCTCCTACGAGCAGTACTTC.